These 10 T cell receptor beta chains were sequenced from one sample in a study of shared clonotypes between healthy human individuals. TCRdb's table, derived via immunoSEQ multiplex PCR, lists solely in-frame clones and lacks some. The profile shows roughly 890,000 clones, 80% to 95% of them singletons. Terminally differentiated effector memory CD45RA+ cells were excluded from the naive CD8 cells, which were CD45RO-negative and positively selected for CCR7. Input material: naive CD8+ T cells sorted from blood. These receptors came from a man younger than 40 in good health.

The gene calls are TRBV5-1 and TRBJ1-1; 7 nucleotides agree with TRBD1. Germline loops: CDR1 SGHRS, CDR2 YFSETQ. The CDR3 extends over 14 amino acids. The trim removed 7 bases at V and 2 bases at J, leaving 8 bases unmatched. The CDR3 region is CASYSGTENTEAFF. CDR3 nucleotide sequence: TGCGCCAGCTACTCCGGGACAGAAAACACTGAAGCTTTCTTT.

As regards this clone: The sample carries other DNA sequences with the same CDR3. This rearrangement joins TRBV7-9 to TRBJ2-7, with D possibly TRBD2 on 5 matching bases. This CDR3 has 14 residues. CDR1 SEHNR and CDR2 FQNEAQ come from the germline V gene (reference sequence). The V and J ends lost 5 bases and 0 bases respectively, with 11 bases between them. The CDR3 reads CASSLAGSSYEQYF. Written as DNA, the CDR3 is TGTGCCAGCAGCCTGGCGGGTAGCTCCTACGAGCAGTACTTC.

The chain has TRBV30 and TRBJ2-1; the match to TRBD2 covers 12 bases. CDR1 is GTSNPN, CDR2 SVGIG, per germline (reference sequence). The V gene end was trimmed by 1 base and the J gene end by 5 bases; junction bases not matched to a gene: 0. The CDR3 has 14 residues. CDR3 region: CAWSGTSGNNEQFF. The DNA of the CDR3 is TGTGCCTGGAGTGGGACTAGCGGGAACAATGAGCAGTTCTTC. Together with reference TRBV30 and TRBJ2-1, the CDR3 gives the full variable domain: SQTIHQWPATLVQPVGSPLSLECTVEGTSNPNLYWYRQAAGRGLQLLFYSVGIGQISSEVPQNLSASRPQDRQFILSSKKLLLSDSGFYLCAWSGTSGNNEQFFGPGTRLTVL.

This chain connects TRBV5-6 to TRBJ2-5; no clear D gene. The germline V gene has CDR1 SGHDT and CDR2 YYEEEE. The CDR3 totals 14 residues. The germline V and J ends were trimmed by 0 bases and 5 bases, with 11 bases remaining between them. This chain's CDR3 is CASSLAYGVETQYF. Here the CDR3 DNA reads TGTGCCAGCAGCTTGGCCTACGGAGTCGAGACCCAGTACTTC.

The V gene is TRBV5-1, the J gene TRBJ2-7, with D perhaps TRBD2 (6 bases). V shed 4 bases and J shed 0 bases, with 11 bases lying between them. There are 14 residues in the CDR3. Per germline, CDR1 SGHRS and CDR2 YFSETQ. CDR3 in DNA: TGCGCCAGCAGCCAATTAGCGGACTCCTACGAGCAGTACTTC. This gives the protein CASSQLADSYEQYF.

This rearrangement joins TRBV28 to TRBJ2-1; 9 bases match TRBD1. The CDR3 is 17 amino acids. J gave up 6 bases and V 6 bases, and 15 bases lay outside the gene matches. Germline V gene sequence: CDR1 MDHEN, CDR2 SYDVKM. The CDR3 DNA reads TGTGCCAGCAGGCCCCGGGACAGGGCCGTTCTCTCCAATGAGCAGTTCTTC. This gives the protein CASRPRDRAVLSNEQFF.

This sequence joins TRBV7-7 and TRBJ2-5; a weak D match, TRBD2 (6 bases). This CDR3 has 15 residues. Germline V CDR1 and CDR2: SSHAT, FNYEAQ (reference sequence). V was cut by 5 bases and J by 5 bases, with 18 bases left in between. The CDR3: CASSPQFGGQETQYF. The CDR3 DNA follows: TGTGCCAGCAGCCCTCAGTTCGGGGGTCAGGAGACCCAGTACTTC.

This clone appeared a single time. This sequence joins TRBV19 and TRBJ2-7; no reliable D call. Per germline, CDR1 LNHDA and CDR2 SQIVND (reference sequence). The CDR3 consists of 13 residues. V lost 2 bases and J 2 bases, leaving 7 bases between the germline ends. CDR3 sequence: CASSIFGTYEQYF. The CDR3 region has the DNA TGTGCCAGTAGTATATTCGGAACCTACGAGCAGTACTTC.

The sample holds one count of this clone. The V gene is TRBV29-1, the J gene TRBJ2-2, with a tentative D call TRBD1 (5 bases). Deletions cut 4 bases from V and 6 bases from J, with 15 bases between. The CDR3 has 14 amino acids. In germline, CDR1 is SQVTM, CDR2 ANQGSEA. The CDR3 loop is CSVGGVSGAGELFF. The CDR3 DNA follows: TGCAGCGTTGGGGGCGTCTCCGGCGCCGGGGAGCTGTTTTTT.

The J gene is TRBJ2-7, the V gene TRBV11-2; D gene ambiguous. The CDR3 contains 16 residues. Germline V gene lookup returns CDR1 SGHAT and CDR2 FQNNGV. Trimming shortened V by 2 bases and J by 3 bases, and 17 bases separated the two germline ends. Written as DNA, the CDR3 is TGTGCCAGCAGCTTAAGCTTCAGGTCTGGTATCTACGAGCAGTACTTC. Its protein is CASSLSFRSGIYEQYF. Full variable domain (remainder filled in from reference TRBV11-2 and TRBJ2-7): EAGVAQSPRYKIIEKRQSVAFWCNPISGHATLYWYQQILGQGPKLLIQFQNNGVVDDSQLPKDRFSAERLKGVDSTLKIQPAKLEDSAVYLCASSLSFRSGIYEQYFGPGTRLTVT.